A single sample is the source of the 29 T cell receptor beta chains below, sequenced in a study of naive and memory T cell subsets. Notes on the study in general: Naive repertoires, especially CD8, held a few larger clonotypes, possibly memory cells re-expressing CD45RA.

The beta constant-region primer was an equimolar mix of two oligonucleotides covering TRBC1 and TRBC2. Ligated cDNA was amplified by four rounds of PCR with nested alpha and beta constant-region primers and SP2. TCRdb itself ran the UMI-ligation and nested PCR reads through MiXCR, one entry per CDR3 protein. The sample holds under 150,000 distinct CDR3 sequences, about 20% seen once. These TCRs' antigens remain unknown. Sequenced: naive CD8+ T cells from blood. These receptors were taken from a human donor in good health.

V usage is TRBV6-1 and J usage is TRBJ2-2, with TRBD2 identical over 12 bases. CDR3 length equals 15 residues. The germline V gene encodes CDR1 MNHNS and CDR2 SASEGT. With V trimmed by 10 bases and J by 7 bases, 10 bases remained unmatched. The CDR3 sequence: CATPTSGRFNGELFF. The CDR3 DNA reads TGTGCCACCCCGACTAGCGGGAGATTCAACGGGGAGCTGTTTTTT.

The chain has TRBV7-8 and TRBJ1-2; D unclear. In germline, CDR1 is SGHVS, CDR2 FQNEAQ. The CDR3 covers 14 residues. Trimming removed 6 bases from V and 4 bases from J, with 15 bases in between. CDR3 protein: CASSSEGPSYGYTF. CDR3 nucleotide sequence: TGTGCCAGCAGTTCAGAGGGCCCAAGCTATGGCTACACCTTC.

This clonotype was recorded a few times. The genes are TRBV6-5 and TRBJ2-7; 11 nucleotides line up with TRBD2. This CDR3 region has 15 residues. Trimming cost V 5 bases and J 3 bases; bases outside gene matches: 6. Germline V lookup: CDR1 MNHEY, CDR2 SVGAGI. DNA of the CDR3: TGTGCCAGCAGTCCGACTAGCGGGAATTACTACGAGCAGTACTTC. Translating gives CASSPTSGNYYEQYF.

This clonotype was recorded a few times. Relative to the germline gene, one junction end is altered; a read error may explain this. The CDR3 loop reads CASSLAGASHEQYF. The CDR3 DNA reads as TGTGCCAGCAGCTTGGCCGGGGCCTCCCACGAGCAGTACTTC. V is TRBV5-6 and J is TRBJ2-7; D possibly uses TRBD1 or TRBD2 (5 bases each). CDR1 SGHDT and CDR2 YYEEEE come from the germline V gene. The CDR3 covers 14 residues.

The sample holds a few counts of this clonotype. The rearrangement links TRBV3-1 to TRBJ2-2; no firm D call. The V end was cut by 4 bases, the J end by 3 bases, with 3 bases between. In germline, CDR1 is LGHDT, CDR2 YNNKEL (reference sequence). The CDR3 consists of 12 residues. This CDR3 is CASSPHTGELFF. In DNA form, the CDR3 reads TGTGCCAGCAGCCCCCACACCGGGGAGCTGTTTTTT.

V and J are TRBV28 and TRBJ2-7, with D perhaps TRBD1 (5 bases). Trimming shortened V by 2 bases and J by 0 bases, and 8 bases separated the two germline ends. The V gene's germline CDR1 is MDHEN and CDR2 SYDVKM. The CDR3 is made up of 14 amino acids. CDR3 region: CASSLQGSSYEQYF. DNA of the CDR3: TGTGCCAGCAGTTTACAGGGAAGCTCCTACGAGCAGTACTTC.

The chain links TRBV7-2 to TRBJ2-1, with TRBD2 identical over 7 bases. There are 15 residues in the CDR3. Germline V gives CDR1 SGHTA, CDR2 FQGNSA. The ends lost 2 bases at V and 6 bases at J; junction bases unmatched: 7. The DNA of the CDR3 is TGTGCCAGCAGCTTATTAGCGGGCCTGATCAATGAGCAGTTCTTC. It encodes CASSLLAGLINEQFF. Looking up the rest from reference TRBV7-2 and TRBJ2-1 gives the full variable domain: GAGVSQSPSNKVTEKGKDVELRCDPISGHTALYWYRQSLGQGLEFLIYFQGNSAPDKSGLPSDRFSAERTGGSVSTLTIQRTQQEDSAVYLCASSLLAGLINEQFFGPGTRLTVL.

The rearrangement uses TRBV6-5 and TRBJ2-7; D not certain. The CDR3 extends over 15 amino acids. V lost 2 bases, J lost 7 bases, and 18 bases lay in between. CDR1 MNHEY and CDR2 SVGAGI come from the germline V gene. The CDR3 DNA sequence: TGTGCCAGCAGTTACGGATACAGCCCCGAGACGGAGCAGTACTTC. It codes for CASSYGYSPETEQYF.

This clonotype was seen a few times. The genes are TRBV19 and TRBJ2-1; possible D gene TRBD2, 6 bases. Trimming pared 0 bases from V and 8 bases from J, leaving 11 bases between. CDR3 size: 14 residues. Germline V gene data show CDR1 as LNHDA and CDR2 as SQIVND (reference sequence). This CDR3 reads CASSIENWGDEQFF. CDR3 sequence (DNA): TGTGCCAGTAGTATAGAAAATTGGGGGGATGAGCAGTTCTTC.

This clonotype was seen a handful of times. The rearrangement uses TRBV28 and TRBJ2-1, with 15 bases that match TRBD2. The CDR3 covers 19 residues. CDR1 and CDR2 from the germline V gene are MDHEN and SYDVKM. V shed 5 bases and J 0 bases; nucleotides not matched to a gene: 8. The CDR3 region has the DNA TGTGCCAGCAGTCCAGCTCCGGGACTAGCGGGGGGCTCCTACAATGAGCAGTTCTTC. Translation: CASSPAPGLAGGSYNEQFF.

This clonotype was seen only a few times. The chain employs TRBV5-6 and TRBJ2-4, with 7 bases identical to TRBD1. This CDR3 contains 16 residues. Germline loops: CDR1 SGHDT, CDR2 YYEEEE. V lost 7 bases, J lost 1 base, and 11 bases stayed unmatched. The CDR3 sequence: CASWDSGGSAKNIQYF. CDR3 nucleotide sequence: TGTGCCAGCTGGGACAGTGGTGGATCGGCCAAAAACATTCAGTACTTC.

This clonotype was detected only once. This chain's CDR3 is CASTYGGVIDEQFF. The CDR3 nucleotides are TGTGCCAGCACTTATGGCGGAGTCATAGATGAGCAGTTCTTC. The rearrangement uses TRBV11-2 and TRBJ2-1, with D uncertain. Trimming left V 7 bases short and J 8 bases short, with 18 bases between. The CDR3 sequence is 14 residues long. CDR1 is SGHAT and CDR2 is FQNNGV in the germline V gene.

This chain uses TRBV2 with TRBJ2-7; D might be TRBD2 (5 bases). Per the germline V gene, CDR1 is SNHLY and CDR2 is FYNNEI. The CDR3 consists of 13 residues. V was shortened by 3 bases and J by 6 bases, with 12 bases between the two germline ends. CDR3 protein: CASSDSAEGEQYF. The CDR3 bases are TGTGCCAGCAGTGACAGCGCCGAGGGCGAGCAGTACTTC.

There are a few counts of this clonotype. The V gene is TRBV12-3 or TRBV12-4, the J gene TRBJ1-2; tentative D call: TRBD1 (6 bases). This CDR3 spans 11 amino acids. V dropped 6 bases and J dropped 9 bases, with 11 bases sitting between them. The CDR3 nucleotides are TGTGCCAGCAGCATCGGACAGAGCTACACCTTC. Its translation: CASSIGQSYTF.

V usage is TRBV28 and J usage is TRBJ2-5; 12 bases match TRBD2. The CDR3 is 15 amino acids. With 6 bases clipped from V and 1 base from J, the junction kept 3 bases outside the gene matches. Germline V gene sequence: CDR1 MDHEN, CDR2 SYDVKM. The CDR3 region is CASSPGLAGQETQYF. The DNA for the CDR3 is TGTGCCAGCAGCCCGGGACTAGCGGGCCAAGAGACCCAGTACTTC.

The rearrangement uses TRBV6-1 and TRBJ1-1, with TRBD1 identical over 7 bases. Germline CDR1 MNHNS, CDR2 SASEGT. This CDR3 has 13 amino acids. After removal of 6 bases from V and 7 bases from J, the junction contained 8 bases not matched to a gene. As DNA, the CDR3 is TGTGCCAGCAGCGAGACAGGGTACGGTGAAGCTTTCTTT. Translating gives CASSETGYGEAFF.

The V call is TRBV19, the J call TRBJ2-1, with a tentative D call TRBD1 (5 bases). The CDR3 is made up of 13 amino acids. Looked up from germline, CDR1 is LNHDA and CDR2 is SQIVND (reference sequence). Trimming shortened V by 6 bases and J by 6 bases, and 12 bases separated the two germline ends. The CDR3 loop reads CASSQGPPNEQFF. The DNA of the CDR3 is TGTGCCAGTAGCCAGGGCCCTCCCAATGAGCAGTTCTTC.

The chain recombines TRBV19 with TRBJ1-1; no firm D call. This CDR3 is 13 amino acids long. With 0 bases removed from V and 1 base from J, the gap between germline ends came to 3 bases. Germline CDR1 is LNHDA and CDR2 is SQIVND (reference sequence). The CDR3 sequence is CASSIDRNTEAFF. CDR3 DNA: TGTGCCAGTAGTATAGATCGGAACACTGAAGCTTTCTTT.

This clonotype was picked up a small number of times. The V call is TRBV28, the J call TRBJ2-7; D might be TRBD1 (6 bases). Trimming shortened V by 1 base and J by 1 base, and 26 bases separated the two germline ends. The length of the CDR3 is 20 residues. Germline values: CDR1 MDHEN, CDR2 SYDVKM. The CDR3 DNA follows: TGTGCCAGCAGTTTATCGTTGTCCACAACCTCCGGGACATCGTCCTACGAGCAGTACTTC. Protein: CASSLSLSTTSGTSSYEQYF.

J is TRBJ2-1 and V is TRBV7-9; D remains ambiguous. V lost 5 bases, J lost 4 bases, and 21 bases lay in between. Germline-derived CDR1 and CDR2 are SEHNR and FQNEAQ (reference sequence). This CDR3 contains 17 residues. The CDR3 nucleotides read TGTGCCAGCAGCAACTACCCAAGGATGACTGGTTACAATGAGCAGTTCTTC. It yields the protein CASSNYPRMTGYNEQFF.

J is TRBJ2-7 and V is TRBV28, with D possibly being TRBD1 (5 bases). Between the trimmed V and J ends, which lost 6 bases and 3 bases, there was a span of 9 bases. This CDR3 has 12 amino acids. Germline-derived CDR1 and CDR2 are MDHEN and SYDVKM. CDR3 sequence (DNA): TGTGCCAGCAGACAGGTGAACTACGAGCAGTACTTC. Protein sequence: CASRQVNYEQYF.

DNA for the CDR3: TGTGCCAGCAGTTTAATTCCAGGGACAAGTGAAAAACTGTTTTTT. Protein product: CASSLIPGTSEKLFF. The V gene is TRBV12-3 or TRBV12-4, the J gene TRBJ1-4; weak D call: TRBD1 (6 bases). The CDR3 has 15 residues. With 2 bases removed from V and 7 bases from J, the gap between germline ends came to 14 bases.

This clonotype has a handful of counts. V usage is TRBV5-5 and J usage is TRBJ2-7; maybe TRBD2 (5 bases). V lost 0 bases to trimming and J lost 3 bases, with 13 bases between them. There are 15 residues in the CDR3. Per the germline V gene, CDR1 is SGHKS and CDR2 is YYEKEE (reference sequence). The CDR3 coding sequence is TGTGCCAGCAGCTTGGCGGGTTCTAGCAGCTACGAGCAGTACTTC. Encoded protein: CASSLAGSSSYEQYF.

This clonotype showed up just a few times. The chain combines TRBV24-1 with TRBJ2-3; a weak D match, TRBD1 (5 bases). Germline V gene lookup returns CDR1 KGHDR and CDR2 SFDVKD. The CDR3 runs 15 residues. Trimming removed 2 bases from V and 0 bases from J, with 8 bases in between. Here the CDR3 reads CATSDSRQSTDTQYF. In nucleotides, the CDR3 is TGTGCCACCAGTGATTCCAGACAGAGCACAGATACGCAGTATTTT.

The gene calls are TRBV23-1 and TRBJ2-5, with 12 bases that match TRBD2. TRBV23-1 is assigned to the ORF class and has an uncertain function. The CDR3 spans 18 residues. The junction had 9 bases not matched to a gene; V was cut back by 2 bases and J by 2 bases. The CDR3: CASSQPSGRASTQETQYF. Written as DNA, the CDR3 is TGCGCCAGCAGTCAACCTAGCGGGAGGGCCAGTACTCAAGAGACCCAGTACTTC.

This clonotype turned up a few times. V gene TRBV4-3 combines with J gene TRBJ2-7; D possibly matches TRBD1 or TRBD2 (5 bases each). The V end lost 2 bases, the J end lost 1 base, and 9 bases lay between the germline ends. Germline CDR1 is LGHNA and CDR2 is YSLEER. The CDR3 covers 14 residues. The CDR3 loop is CASSQRDGSYEQYF. CDR3 nucleotide sequence: TGCGCCAGCAGCCAACGGGACGGATCCTACGAGCAGTACTTC.

Only a few counts were recorded for this clonotype. This chain uses TRBV3-1 with TRBJ2-1, with D maybe TRBD1 (6 bases). The germline V gene has CDR1 LGHDT and CDR2 YNNKEL (reference sequence). This CDR3 region has 15 residues. Between the trimmed V and J ends, which lost 2 bases and 4 bases, there was a span of 12 bases. CDR3: CASSQQGSIYNEQFF. CDR3 nucleotides: TGTGCCAGCAGCCAACAGGGGTCGATTTACAATGAGCAGTTCTTC.

The chain joins TRBV28 to TRBJ2-5, with D uncertain. Germline V gene data show CDR1 as MDHEN and CDR2 as SYDVKM. The CDR3 is 12 residues long. V lost 3 bases to trimming and J lost 3 bases, with 5 bases between them. CDR3 loop: CASSFVEETQYF. The CDR3 DNA reads TGTGCCAGCAGTTTCGTTGAAGAGACCCAGTACTTC.

The J gene is TRBJ2-7, the V gene TRBV12-3 or TRBV12-4, with TRBD1 matching over 7 bases. The CDR3 is made up of 15 amino acids. The trim removed 5 bases at V and 1 base at J, leaving 8 bases unmatched. The CDR3 nucleotides are TGTGCCAGCAGTCCCCGACAGGGTAGGTCCTACGAGCAGTACTTC. Translation gives CASSPRQGRSYEQYF.